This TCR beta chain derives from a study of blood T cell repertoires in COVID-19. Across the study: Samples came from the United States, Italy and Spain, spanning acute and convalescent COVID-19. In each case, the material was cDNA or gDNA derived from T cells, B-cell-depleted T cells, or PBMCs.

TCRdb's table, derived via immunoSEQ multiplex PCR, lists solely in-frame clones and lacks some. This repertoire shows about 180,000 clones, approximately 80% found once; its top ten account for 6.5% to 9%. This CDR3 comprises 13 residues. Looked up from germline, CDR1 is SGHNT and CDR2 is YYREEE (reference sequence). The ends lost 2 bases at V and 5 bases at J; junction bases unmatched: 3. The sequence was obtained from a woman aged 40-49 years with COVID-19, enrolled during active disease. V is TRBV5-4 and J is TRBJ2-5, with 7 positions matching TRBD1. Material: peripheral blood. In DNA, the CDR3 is TGTGCCAGCAGCTTTGGGACAGAGGAGACCCAGTACTTC. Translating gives CASSFGTEETQYF.